These 12 T cell receptor beta chains came from one sample sequenced in a study of siplizumab effects on memory and regulatory T cells. Only in-frame clones appear in the TCRdb table, and some are missing; sequencing was by immunoSEQ multiplex PCR. The sample yields fewer than 80,000 clones, 93% seen once. The material sequenced was CD8+ T cells sorted from blood. The source is a human donor in good health.

This clone has only one observation. V gene TRBV27 combines with J gene TRBJ2-7, with TRBD2 matching 7 bases. The V gene's germline CDR1 is MNHEY and CDR2 SMNVEV (reference sequence). V was clipped by 6 bases and J by 7 bases; unmatched bases: 12. There are 14 residues in the CDR3. DNA of the CDR3: TGTGCCAGCAGCCGGGACTACGGGGTCGAAGAGCAGTACTTC. Amino acids: CASSRDYGVEEQYF.

The chain employs TRBV9 and TRBJ1-1; D is undetermined. V gave up 0 bases and J gave up 3 bases, with 9 bases separating them. The CDR3 is made up of 14 amino acids. Germline values: CDR1 SGDLS, CDR2 YYNGEE. DNA for the CDR3: TGTGCCAGCAGCGTAGTTAGTTCAGACACTGAAGCTTTCTTT. Translating it yields CASSVVSSDTEAFF.

The chain carries TRBV27 and TRBJ2-7, with 8 positions matching TRBD1. Losses at the gene ends were 7 bases for V and 5 bases for J; bases not matched to a gene: 1. Germline lookup yields CDR1 MNHEY and CDR2 SMNVEV (reference sequence). There are 11 residues in the CDR3. For the CDR3, the DNA is TGTGCCAGCACAGGGGGCCACGAGCAGTACTTC. Protein product: CASTGGHEQYF.

The genes are TRBV5-8 and TRBJ2-2; D unresolved. The CDR3 length is 13 residues. Germline CDR1 reads SGHTS; CDR2 reads YDEGEE. Trimming took off 0 bases at V and 6 bases at J, with 6 bases between the two ends. The CDR3 nucleotides are TGTGCCAGCAGCTTGGAGCAGTCCGGGGAGCTGTTTTTT. It encodes CASSLEQSGELFF.

V gene TRBV6-1 combines with J gene TRBJ1-3; D ambiguous. The V gene's germline CDR1 is MNHNS and CDR2 SASEGT. The CDR3 loop spans 14 amino acids. With 7 bases removed from V and 0 bases from J, the gap between germline ends came to 10 bases. CDR3 residues: CASNTFDSGNTIYF. Here the CDR3 DNA reads TGTGCCAGCAATACATTCGACTCTGGAAACACCATATATTTT.

The chain has TRBV4-3 and TRBJ2-2; 9 nucleotides agree with TRBD2. The J segment lost 2 bases and the V segment lost 0 bases, leaving 10 bases of the junction unmatched. CDR1 and CDR2 from the germline V gene are LGHNA and YSLEER. This CDR3 region has 19 residues. CDR3 sequence (DNA): TGCGCCAGCAGCCAAGAGGAGATAGCGGGGGAAGTAAACACCGGGGAGCTGTTTTTT. This gives the protein CASSQEEIAGEVNTGELFF.

The chain employs TRBV7-6 and TRBJ2-7; D might be TRBD1 or TRBD2, each matching 5 bases. The CDR3 has 15 residues. Trimming pared 1 base from V and 0 bases from J, leaving 10 bases between. Per the germline V gene, CDR1 is SGHVS and CDR2 is FNYEAQ. This chain's CDR3 is CASSLGSGSSYEQYF. The CDR3 bases are TGTGCCAGCAGCTTAGGTTCAGGGAGCTCCTACGAGCAGTACTTC. Full variable domain (rest looked up from reference TRBV7-6 and TRBJ2-7): GAGVSQSPRYKVTKRGQDVALRCDPISGHVSLYWYRQALGQGPEFLTYFNYEAQQDKSGLPNDRFSAERPEGSISTLTIQRTEQRDSAMYRCASSLGSGSSYEQYFGPGTRLTVT.

As DNA, the CDR3 is TGCGCCAGCAGTGAGTCGAATTTCAGCGACCTCCCCCGGGACAGGGGTGTCGGTGGCTACACCTTC. Translating gives CASSESNFSDLPRDRGVGGYTF. This rearrangement joins TRBV10-1 to TRBJ1-2, with 10 bases matching TRBD1. The CDR3 covers 22 residues. Germline CDR1 WNHNN, CDR2 SYGVQD (reference sequence). V shed 0 bases, J shed 7 bases, and the junction held 26 bases outside the gene matches.

The chain couples TRBV27 to TRBJ2-7, with 10 bases that match TRBD2. The J segment lost 1 base and the V segment lost 6 bases, leaving 6 bases of the junction unmatched. Germline CDR1 and CDR2: MNHEY and SMNVEV (reference sequence). The CDR3 is made up of 15 amino acids. The CDR3: CASSLSGGASYEQYF. The CDR3 DNA reads as TGTGCCAGCAGCCTCAGCGGGGGGGCATCCTACGAGCAGTACTTC.

J is TRBJ2-2 and V is TRBV30; D gene uncertain. V gave up 8 bases and J gave up 3 bases, with 13 bases separating them. CDR3 size: 13 residues. The V gene's germline CDR1 is GTSNPN and CDR2 SVGIG (reference sequence). The CDR3 DNA sequence: TGTGCCCACATGGCGGATCACACCGGGGAGCTGTTTTTT. It specifies CAHMADHTGELFF.

V usage is TRBV2 and J usage is TRBJ2-7; D is perhaps TRBD1 (6 bases). Germline V gene lookup returns CDR1 SNHLY and CDR2 FYNNEI. The V end was cut by 1 base, the J end by 0 bases, with 10 bases between. The CDR3 has 15 amino acids. The CDR3 nucleotides are TGTGCCAGCAGTGAAGAGGACAGTATCTCCTACGAGCAGTACTTC. Its translation: CASSEEDSISYEQYF. Using reference TRBV2 and TRBJ2-7 for the parts outside the CDR3, the full variable domain is EPEVTQTPSHQVTQMGQEVILRCVPISNHLYFYWYRQILGQKVEFLVSFYNNEISEKSEIFDDQFSVERPDGSNFTLKIRSTKLEDSAMYFCASSEEDSISYEQYFGPGTRLTVT.

The chain links TRBV7-2 to TRBJ2-5, with D possibly being TRBD1 or TRBD2 (5 bases each). The germline CDR1 and CDR2 sequences are SGHTA and FQGNSA. The CDR3 totals 14 residues. V gave up 6 bases and J gave up 2 bases, with 13 bases separating them. This CDR3 is CASSWSGTQETQYF. Here the CDR3 DNA reads TGTGCCAGCAGTTGGTCCGGGACGCAAGAGACCCAGTACTTC.